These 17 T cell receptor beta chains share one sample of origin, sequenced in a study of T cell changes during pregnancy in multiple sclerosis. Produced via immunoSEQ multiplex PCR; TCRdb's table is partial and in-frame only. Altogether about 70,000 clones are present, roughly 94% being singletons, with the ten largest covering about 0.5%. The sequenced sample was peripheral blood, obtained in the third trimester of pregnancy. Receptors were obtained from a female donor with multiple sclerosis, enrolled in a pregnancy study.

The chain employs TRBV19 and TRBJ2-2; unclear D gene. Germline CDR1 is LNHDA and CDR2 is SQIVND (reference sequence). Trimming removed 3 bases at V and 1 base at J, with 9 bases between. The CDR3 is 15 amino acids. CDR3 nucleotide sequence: TGTGCCAGTAGTATTGGTGCAGGGAACACCGGGGAGCTGTTTTTT. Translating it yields CASSIGAGNTGELFF.

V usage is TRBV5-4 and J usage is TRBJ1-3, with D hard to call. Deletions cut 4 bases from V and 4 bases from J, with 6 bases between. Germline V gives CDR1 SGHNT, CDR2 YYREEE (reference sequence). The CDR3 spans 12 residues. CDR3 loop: CASSRGGNTIYF. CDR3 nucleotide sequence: TGTGCCAGCAGCCGAGGCGGAAACACCATATATTTT.

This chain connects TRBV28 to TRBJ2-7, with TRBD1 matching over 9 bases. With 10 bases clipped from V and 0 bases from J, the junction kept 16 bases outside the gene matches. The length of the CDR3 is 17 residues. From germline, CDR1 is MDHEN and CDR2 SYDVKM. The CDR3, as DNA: TGTGCCACCGCACCGAATCCGGGACAGGGCCTCTCCTACGAGCAGTACTTC. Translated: CATAPNPGQGLSYEQYF.

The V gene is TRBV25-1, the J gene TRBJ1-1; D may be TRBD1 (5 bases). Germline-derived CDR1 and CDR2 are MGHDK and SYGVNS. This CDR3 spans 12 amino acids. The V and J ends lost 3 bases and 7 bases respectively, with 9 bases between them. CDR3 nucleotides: TGTGCCAGCAGTGAGGGCGGGGGTGAAGCTTTCTTT. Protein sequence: CASSEGGGEAFF.

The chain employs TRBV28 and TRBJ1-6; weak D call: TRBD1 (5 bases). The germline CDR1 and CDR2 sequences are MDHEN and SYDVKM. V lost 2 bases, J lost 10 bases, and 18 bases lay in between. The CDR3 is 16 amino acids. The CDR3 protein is CASSLPSGLSLSPLHF. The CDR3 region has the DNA TGTGCCAGCAGTTTACCTTCGGGACTATCTCTCTCACCCCTCCACTTT.

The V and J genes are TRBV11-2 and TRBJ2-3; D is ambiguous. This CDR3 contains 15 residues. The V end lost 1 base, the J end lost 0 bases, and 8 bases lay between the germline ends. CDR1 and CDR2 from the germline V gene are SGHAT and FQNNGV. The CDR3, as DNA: TGTGCCAGCAGCTTAGGAGTTCGGAGCACAGATACGCAGTATTTT. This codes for CASSLGVRSTDTQYF.

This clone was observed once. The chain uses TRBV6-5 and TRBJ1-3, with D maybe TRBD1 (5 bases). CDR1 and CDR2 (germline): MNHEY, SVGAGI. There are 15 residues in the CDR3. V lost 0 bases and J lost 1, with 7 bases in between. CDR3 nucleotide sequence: TGTGCCAGCAGTTACTCCGGGGGTTCTGGAAACACCATATATTTT. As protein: CASSYSGGSGNTIYF.

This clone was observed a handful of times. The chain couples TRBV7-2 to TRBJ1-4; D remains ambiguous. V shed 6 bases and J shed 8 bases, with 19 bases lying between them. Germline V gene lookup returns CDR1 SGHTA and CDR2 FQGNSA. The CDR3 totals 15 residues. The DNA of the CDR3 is TGTGCCAGCAGACTAGCGACCGAGGTGGGAGAAAAACTGTTTTTT. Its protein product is CASRLATEVGEKLFF.

The CDR3 DNA reads TGTGCCAGCAGCTTAGTCAGCCAAGAGACCCAGTACTTC. Translation gives CASSLVSQETQYF. This sequence joins TRBV7-3 and TRBJ2-5; D remains ambiguous. This CDR3 has 13 amino acids. From germline, CDR1 is SGHTA and CDR2 FQGTGA. V gave up 2 bases and J gave up 1 base, with 5 bases separating them.

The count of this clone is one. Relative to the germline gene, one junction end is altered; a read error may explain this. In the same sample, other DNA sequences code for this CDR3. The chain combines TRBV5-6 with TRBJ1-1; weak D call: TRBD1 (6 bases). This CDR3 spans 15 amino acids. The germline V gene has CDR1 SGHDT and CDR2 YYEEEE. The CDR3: CASSFTGPGGTEAFF. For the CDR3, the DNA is TGTGCCAGCAGCTTCACAGGGCCCGGGGGGACTGAAGCCTTCTTT.

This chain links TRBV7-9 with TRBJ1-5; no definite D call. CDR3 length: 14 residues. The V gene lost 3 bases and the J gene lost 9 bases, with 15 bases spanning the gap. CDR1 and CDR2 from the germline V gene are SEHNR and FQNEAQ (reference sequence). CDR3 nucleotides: TGTGCCAGCAGCTTGTCAGGTCCCCCATCGCCCCAGCATTTT. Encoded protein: CASSLSGPPSPQHF.

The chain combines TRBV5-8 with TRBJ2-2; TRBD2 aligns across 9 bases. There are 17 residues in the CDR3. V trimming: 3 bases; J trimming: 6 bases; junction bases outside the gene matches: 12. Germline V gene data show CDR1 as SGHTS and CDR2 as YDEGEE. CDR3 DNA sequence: TGTGCCAGCAGCTACAGGCGGGGGGGGACGGCCTCCGGGGAGCTGTTTTTT. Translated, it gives CASSYRRGGTASGELFF.

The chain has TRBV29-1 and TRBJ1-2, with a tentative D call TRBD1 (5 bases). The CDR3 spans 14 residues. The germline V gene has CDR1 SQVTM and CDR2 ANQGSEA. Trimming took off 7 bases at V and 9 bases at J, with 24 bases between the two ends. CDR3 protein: CSATERDGRWSYTF. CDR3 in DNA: TGCAGCGCGACAGAGCGGGACGGCCGCTGGAGCTACACCTTC.

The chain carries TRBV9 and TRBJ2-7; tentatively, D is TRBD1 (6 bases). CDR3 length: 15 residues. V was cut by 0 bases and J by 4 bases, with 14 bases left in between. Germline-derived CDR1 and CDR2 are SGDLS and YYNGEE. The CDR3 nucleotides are TGTGCCAGCAGCGTAGGCAAGGGACAAGTTTACGAGCAGTACTTC. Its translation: CASSVGKGQVYEQYF.

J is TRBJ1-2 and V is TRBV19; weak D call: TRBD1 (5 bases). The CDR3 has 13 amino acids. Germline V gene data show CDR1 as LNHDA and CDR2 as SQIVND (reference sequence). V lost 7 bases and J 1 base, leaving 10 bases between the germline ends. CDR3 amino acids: CASNLRVNYGYTF. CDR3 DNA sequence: TGTGCCAGTAACCTCAGGGTTAACTATGGCTACACCTTC. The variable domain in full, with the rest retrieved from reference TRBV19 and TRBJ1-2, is DGGITQSPKYLFRKEGQNVTLSCEQNLNHDAMYWYRQDPGQGLRLIYYSQIVNDFQKGDIAEGYSVSREKKESFPLTVTSAQKNPTAFYLCASNLRVNYGYTFGSGTRLTVV.

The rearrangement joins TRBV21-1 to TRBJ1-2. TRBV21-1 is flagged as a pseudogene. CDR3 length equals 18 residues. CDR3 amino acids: CASSKAPGVGGLNYGYTF. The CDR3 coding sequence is TGTGCCAGCAGCAAAGCGCCTGGAGTCGGCGGCCTTAACTATGGCTACACCTTC.

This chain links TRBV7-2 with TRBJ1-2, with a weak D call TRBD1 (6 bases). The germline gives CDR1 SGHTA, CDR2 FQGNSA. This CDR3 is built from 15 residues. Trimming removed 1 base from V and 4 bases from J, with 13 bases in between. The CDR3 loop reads CASSLVWTVSYGYTF. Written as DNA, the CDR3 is TGTGCCAGCAGCTTAGTATGGACAGTGAGCTATGGCTACACCTTC.